This entry describes one TCR beta chain. The antigen remains undetermined. The CDR3 is 16 residues long. Trimming cost V 4 bases and J 3 bases; bases outside gene matches: 8. Per germline, CDR1 SNHLY and CDR2 FYNNEI. The assay was immunoSEQ multiplex PCR, and TCRdb's table has in-frame clones only and misses some. The data contain 150,000 to 200,000 clones, around 89% of them singletons. These data come from a study of T cell responses to AZD1222 COVID-19 vaccine. General study findings and limits: Without day 14 samples, only post-peak T cell repertoires were studied. Spike-specific TCR breadth and depth were elevated following two AZD1222 doses. Among AZD1222 vaccinees, only five to seven were seropositive at baseline. Mapped onto spike, vaccine-associated CD4 TCRs spanned it and were dominant at 160-218 and 743-854.

Here the sequenced sample was peripheral blood, taken 28 days after the second AZD1222 dose. The TCR originated in an adult who received the AZD1222 COVID-19 vaccine. The chain combines TRBV2 with TRBJ2-2; 7 nucleotides match TRBD1. CDR3 coding DNA: TGTGCCAGCAGTGCACAGGGGTCGGAGGACACCGGGGAGCTGTTTTTT. As protein: CASSAQGSEDTGELFF. The full variable domain, with the rest looked up from reference TRBV2 and TRBJ2-2, is EPEVTQTPSHQVTQMGQEVILRCVPISNHLYFYWYRQILGQKVEFLVSFYNNEISEKSEIFDDQFSVERPDGSNFTLKIRSTKLEDSAMYFCASSAQGSEDTGELFFGEGSRLTVL.